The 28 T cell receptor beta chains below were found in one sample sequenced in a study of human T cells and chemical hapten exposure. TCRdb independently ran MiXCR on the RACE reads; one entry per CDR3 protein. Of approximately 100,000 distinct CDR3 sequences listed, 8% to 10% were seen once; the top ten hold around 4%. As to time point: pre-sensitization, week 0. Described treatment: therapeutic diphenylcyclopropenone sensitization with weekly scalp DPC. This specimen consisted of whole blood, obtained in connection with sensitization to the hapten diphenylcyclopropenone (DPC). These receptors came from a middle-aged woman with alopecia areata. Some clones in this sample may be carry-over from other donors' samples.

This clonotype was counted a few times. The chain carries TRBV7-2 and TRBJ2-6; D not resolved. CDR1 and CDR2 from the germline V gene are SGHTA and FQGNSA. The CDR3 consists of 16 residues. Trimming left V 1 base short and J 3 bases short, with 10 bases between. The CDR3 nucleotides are TGTGCCAGCAGCTTAGTAATAAGGGTTGGGGCCAACGTCCTGACTTTC. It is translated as CASSLVIRVGANVLTF.

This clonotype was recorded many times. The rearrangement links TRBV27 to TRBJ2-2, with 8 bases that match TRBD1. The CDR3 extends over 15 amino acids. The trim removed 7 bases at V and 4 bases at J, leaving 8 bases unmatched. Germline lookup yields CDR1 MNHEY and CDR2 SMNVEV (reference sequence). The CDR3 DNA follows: TGTGCCAGCAATACGGGACAGGATGGCACCGGGGAGCTGTTTTTT. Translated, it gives CASNTGQDGTGELFF.

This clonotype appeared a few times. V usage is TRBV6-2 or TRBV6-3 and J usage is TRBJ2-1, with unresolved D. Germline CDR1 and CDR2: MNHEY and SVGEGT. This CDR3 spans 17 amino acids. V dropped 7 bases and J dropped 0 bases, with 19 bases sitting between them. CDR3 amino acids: CASNKAFWSRSYNEQFF. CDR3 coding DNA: TGTGCCAGCAATAAAGCTTTCTGGTCCCGCTCCTACAATGAGCAGTTCTTC.

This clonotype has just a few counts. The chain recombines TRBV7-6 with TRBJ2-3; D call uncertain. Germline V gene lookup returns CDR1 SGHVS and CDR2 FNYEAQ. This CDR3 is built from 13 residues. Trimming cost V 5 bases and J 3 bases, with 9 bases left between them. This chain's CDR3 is CASSPELTDTQYF. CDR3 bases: TGTGCCAGCAGCCCGGAGTTGACAGATACGCAGTATTTT.

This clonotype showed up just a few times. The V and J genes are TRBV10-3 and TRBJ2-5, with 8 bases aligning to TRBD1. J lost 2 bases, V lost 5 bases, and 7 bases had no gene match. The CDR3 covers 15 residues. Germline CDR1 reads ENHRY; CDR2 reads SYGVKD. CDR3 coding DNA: TGTGCCATCAGTCCGACGGACAGGGAGCAAGAGACCCAGTACTTC. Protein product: CAISPTDREQETQYF.

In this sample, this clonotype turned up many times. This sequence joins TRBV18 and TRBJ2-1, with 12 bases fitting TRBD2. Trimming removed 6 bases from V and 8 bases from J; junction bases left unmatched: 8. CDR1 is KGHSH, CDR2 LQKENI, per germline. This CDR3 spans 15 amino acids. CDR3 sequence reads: CASSALAGGPDEQFF. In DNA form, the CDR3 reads TGTGCCAGCTCCGCCCTAGCGGGGGGGCCGGATGAGCAGTTCTTC.

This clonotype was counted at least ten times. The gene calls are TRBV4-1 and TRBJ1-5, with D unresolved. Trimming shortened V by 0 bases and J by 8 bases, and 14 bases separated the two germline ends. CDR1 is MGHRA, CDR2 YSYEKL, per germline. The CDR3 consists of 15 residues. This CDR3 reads CASSQDRWGGEPQHF. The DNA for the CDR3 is TGCGCCAGCAGCCAAGATCGATGGGGAGGAGAGCCCCAGCATTTT.

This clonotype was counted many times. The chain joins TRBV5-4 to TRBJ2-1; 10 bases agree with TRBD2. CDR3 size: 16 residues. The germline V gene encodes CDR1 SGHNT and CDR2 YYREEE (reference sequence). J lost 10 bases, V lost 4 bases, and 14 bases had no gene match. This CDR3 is CASSLLAGGLAGEQFF. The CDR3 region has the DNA TGTGCCAGCAGCCTTTTAGCGGGGGGCCTAGCTGGAGAGCAGTTCTTC. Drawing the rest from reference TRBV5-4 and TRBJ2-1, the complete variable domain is ETGVTQSPTHLIKTRGQQVTLRCSSQSGHNTVSWYQQALGQGPQFIFQYYREEENGRGNFPPRFSGLQFPNYSSELNVNALELDDSALYLCASSLLAGGLAGEQFFGPGTRLTVL.

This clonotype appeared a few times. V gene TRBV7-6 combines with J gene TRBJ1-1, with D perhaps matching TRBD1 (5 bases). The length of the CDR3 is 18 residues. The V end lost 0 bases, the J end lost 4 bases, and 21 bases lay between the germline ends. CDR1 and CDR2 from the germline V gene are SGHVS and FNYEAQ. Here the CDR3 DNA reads TGTGCCAGCAGCTTAGCGTCGGCAGGGCAAGTGATTGTCACTGAAGCTTTCTTT. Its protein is CASSLASAGQVIVTEAFF.

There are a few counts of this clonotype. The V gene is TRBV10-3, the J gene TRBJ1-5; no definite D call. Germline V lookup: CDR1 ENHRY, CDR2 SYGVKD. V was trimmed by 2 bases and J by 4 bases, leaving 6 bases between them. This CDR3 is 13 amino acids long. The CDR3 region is CAISEAQNQPQHF. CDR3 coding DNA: TGTGCCATCAGTGAGGCTCAGAATCAGCCCCAGCATTTT.

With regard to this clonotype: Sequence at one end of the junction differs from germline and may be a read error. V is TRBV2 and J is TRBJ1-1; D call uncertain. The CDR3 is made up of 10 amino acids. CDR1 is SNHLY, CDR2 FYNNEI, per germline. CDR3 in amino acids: CASSVGEAFF. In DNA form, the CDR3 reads TGTGCCAGTAGTGTCGGAGAAGCTTTCTTT.

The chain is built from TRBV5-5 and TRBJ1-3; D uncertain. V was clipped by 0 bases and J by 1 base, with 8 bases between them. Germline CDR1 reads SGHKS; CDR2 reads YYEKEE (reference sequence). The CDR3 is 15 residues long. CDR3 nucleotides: TGTGCCAGCAGCTTGGCCCGGGGATCTGGAAACACCATATATTTT. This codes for CASSLARGSGNTIYF.

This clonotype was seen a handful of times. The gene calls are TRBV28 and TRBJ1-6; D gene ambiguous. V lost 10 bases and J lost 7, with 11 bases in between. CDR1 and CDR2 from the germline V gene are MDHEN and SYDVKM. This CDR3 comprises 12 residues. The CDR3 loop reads CATRGYNSPLHF. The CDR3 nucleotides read TGTGCCACACGGGGTTACAATTCACCCCTCCACTTT.

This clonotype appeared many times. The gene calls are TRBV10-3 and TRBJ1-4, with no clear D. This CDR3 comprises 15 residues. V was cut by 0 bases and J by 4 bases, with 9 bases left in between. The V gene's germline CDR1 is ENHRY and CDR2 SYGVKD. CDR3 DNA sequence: TGTGCCATCAGTGAGTCTGGCGGGTTTAATGAAAAACTGTTTTTT. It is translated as CAISESGGFNEKLFF.

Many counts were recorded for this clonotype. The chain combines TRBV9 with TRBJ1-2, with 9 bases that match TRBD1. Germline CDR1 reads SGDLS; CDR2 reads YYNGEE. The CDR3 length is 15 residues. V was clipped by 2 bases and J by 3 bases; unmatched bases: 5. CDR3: CASSVSRTGDYGYTF. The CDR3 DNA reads TGTGCCAGCAGCGTCAGCCGGACAGGGGACTATGGCTACACCTTC.

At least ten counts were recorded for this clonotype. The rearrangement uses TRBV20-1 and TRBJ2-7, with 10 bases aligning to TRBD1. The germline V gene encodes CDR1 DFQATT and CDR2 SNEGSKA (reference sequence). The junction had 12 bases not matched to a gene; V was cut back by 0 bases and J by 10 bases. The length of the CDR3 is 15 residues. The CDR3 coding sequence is TGCAGTGCTAGAGATCATCCGACAGGGGGCGCCGGTCAGTACTTC. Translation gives CSARDHPTGGAGQYF.

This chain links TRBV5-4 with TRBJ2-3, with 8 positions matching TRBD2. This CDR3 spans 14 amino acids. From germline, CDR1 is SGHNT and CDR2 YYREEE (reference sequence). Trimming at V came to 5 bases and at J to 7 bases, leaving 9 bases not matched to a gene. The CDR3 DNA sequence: TGTGCCAGCAGTATGACGGGAGGGCCCCATACGCAGTATTTT. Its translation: CASSMTGGPHTQYF.

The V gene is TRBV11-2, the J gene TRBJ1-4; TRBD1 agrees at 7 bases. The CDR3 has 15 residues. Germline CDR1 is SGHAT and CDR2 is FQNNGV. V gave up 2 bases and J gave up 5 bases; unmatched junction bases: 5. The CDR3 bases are TGTGCCAGCAGCTTAAGATGGGACAGCAATGAAAAACTGTTTTTT. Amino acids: CASSLRWDSNEKLFF. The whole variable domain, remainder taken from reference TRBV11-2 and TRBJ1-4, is EAGVAQSPRYKIIEKRQSVAFWCNPISGHATLYWYQQILGQGPKLLIQFQNNGVVDDSQLPKDRFSAERLKGVDSTLKIQPAKLEDSAVYLCASSLRWDSNEKLFFGSGTQLSVL.

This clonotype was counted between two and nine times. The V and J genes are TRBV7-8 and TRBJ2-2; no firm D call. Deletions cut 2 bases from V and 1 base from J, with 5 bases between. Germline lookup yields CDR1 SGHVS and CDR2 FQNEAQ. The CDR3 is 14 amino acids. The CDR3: CASSLTGNTGELFF. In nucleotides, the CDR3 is TGTGCCAGCAGCTTAACCGGGAACACCGGGGAGCTGTTTTTT.

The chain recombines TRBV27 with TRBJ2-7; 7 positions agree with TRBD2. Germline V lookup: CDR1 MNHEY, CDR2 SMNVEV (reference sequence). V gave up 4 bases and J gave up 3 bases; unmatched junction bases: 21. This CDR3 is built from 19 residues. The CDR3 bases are TGTGCCAGCAGTTCACGGCCAAAGGGCCAGGGCGGGAGAAGCTACGAGCAGTACTTC. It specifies CASSSRPKGQGGRSYEQYF.

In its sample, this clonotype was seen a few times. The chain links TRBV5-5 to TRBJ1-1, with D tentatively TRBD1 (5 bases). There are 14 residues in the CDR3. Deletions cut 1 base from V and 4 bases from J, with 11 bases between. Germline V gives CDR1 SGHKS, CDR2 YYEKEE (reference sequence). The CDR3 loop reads CASSLWGIGTEAFF. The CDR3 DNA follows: TGTGCCAGCAGCTTGTGGGGGATAGGCACTGAAGCTTTCTTT. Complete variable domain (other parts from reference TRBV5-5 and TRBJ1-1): DAGVTQSPTHLIKTRGQQVTLRCSPISGHKSVSWYQQVLGQGPQFIFQYYEKEERGRGNFPDRFSARQFPNYSSELNVNALLLGDSALYLCASSLWGIGTEAFFGQGTRLTVV.

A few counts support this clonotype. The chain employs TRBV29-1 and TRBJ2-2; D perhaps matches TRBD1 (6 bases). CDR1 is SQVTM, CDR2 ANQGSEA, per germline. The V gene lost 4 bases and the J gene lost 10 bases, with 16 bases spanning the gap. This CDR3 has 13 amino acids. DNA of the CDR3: TGCAGCGTTGCGGAGAACCAGGGGACGGAGCTGTTTTTT. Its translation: CSVAENQGTELFF.

The chain's CDR3 is CASSYTVIGRLVQETQYF. The CDR3 nucleotides read TGTGCCAGCAGTTACACCGTAATAGGGAGACTAGTTCAAGAGACCCAGTACTTC. The rearrangement uses TRBV6-6 and TRBJ2-5; D is perhaps TRBD2 (6 bases). The germline CDR1 and CDR2 sequences are MNHNY and SVGAGI (reference sequence). Trimming cost V 2 bases and J 2 bases, with 21 bases left between them. The CDR3 sequence is 18 residues long.

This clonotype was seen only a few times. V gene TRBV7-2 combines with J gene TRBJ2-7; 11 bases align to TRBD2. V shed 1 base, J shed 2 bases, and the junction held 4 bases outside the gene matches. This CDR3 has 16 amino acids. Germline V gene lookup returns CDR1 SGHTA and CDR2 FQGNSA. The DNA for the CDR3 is TGTGCCAGCAGCTTAGGAGGTAGCGGGGGGGCCTACGAGCAGTACTTC. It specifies CASSLGGSGGAYEQYF.

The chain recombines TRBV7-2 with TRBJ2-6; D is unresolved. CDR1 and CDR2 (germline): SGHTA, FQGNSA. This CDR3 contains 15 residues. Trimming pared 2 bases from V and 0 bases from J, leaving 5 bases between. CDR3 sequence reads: CASSLLGSGANVLTF. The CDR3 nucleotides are TGTGCCAGCAGCTTATTGGGCTCTGGGGCCAACGTCCTGACTTTC. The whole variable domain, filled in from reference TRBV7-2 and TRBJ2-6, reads GAGVSQSPSNKVTEKGKDVELRCDPISGHTALYWYRQSLGQGLEFLIYFQGNSAPDKSGLPSDRFSAERTGGSVSTLTIQRTQQEDSAVYLCASSLLGSGANVLTFGAGSRLTVL.

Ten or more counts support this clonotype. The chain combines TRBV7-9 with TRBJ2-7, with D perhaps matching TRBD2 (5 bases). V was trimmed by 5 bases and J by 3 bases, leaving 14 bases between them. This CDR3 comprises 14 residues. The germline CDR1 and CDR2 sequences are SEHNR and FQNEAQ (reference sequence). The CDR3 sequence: CASSPAGKSYEQYF. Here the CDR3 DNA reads TGTGCCAGCAGCCCAGCCGGGAAAAGCTACGAGCAGTACTTC.

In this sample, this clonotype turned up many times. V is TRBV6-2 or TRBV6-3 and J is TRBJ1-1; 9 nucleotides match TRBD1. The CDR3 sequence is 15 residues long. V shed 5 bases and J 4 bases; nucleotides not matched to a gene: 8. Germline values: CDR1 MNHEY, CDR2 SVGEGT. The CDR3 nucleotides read TGTGCCAGCAGTCCCCGGACAGGGGTGGGCACTGAAGCTTTCTTT. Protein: CASSPRTGVGTEAFF.

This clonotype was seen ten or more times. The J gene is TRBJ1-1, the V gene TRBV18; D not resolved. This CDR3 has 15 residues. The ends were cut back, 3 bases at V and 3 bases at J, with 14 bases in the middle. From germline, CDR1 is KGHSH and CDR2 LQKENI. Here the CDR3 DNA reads TGTGCCAGCTCACCTGGCTTGGGGAGGGACACTGAAGCTTTCTTT. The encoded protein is CASSPGLGRDTEAFF.